The entry below describes one TCR beta chain. Its antigen is not identified. This may be a read error: a much more frequent sequence differs by one nucleotide. The entry originates in a study of glioma-infiltrating T cells. Study-wide results and limits: Very few CDR3 sequences were shared between tissue and blood. Gliomas, especially low-grade, showed above-expected tissue-blood divergence; non-neoplastic patients showed below.

Using RNA template, CDR3s of TCR alpha and beta were amplified with iRepertoire arm-PCR. Tissue mRNA or PBMC total RNA, roughly 85-450 ng, went into one-step reverse transcription and amplification. TCRdb itself ran the multiplex PCR reads through MiXCR, one entry per CDR3 protein. The table records roughly 120,000 distinct CDR3 sequences, 20% to 25% of them present only once. The CDR3 consists of 14 residues. The germline V gene encodes CDR1 ENHRY and CDR2 SYGVKD. The chain employs TRBV10-3 and TRBJ2-7; 7 bases line up with TRBD1. The clonotype was recovered from a human donor with low-grade glioma or glioblastoma, undergoing nonglioma brain surgery, or in good health (not recorded which). Sequencing was carried out using glioma tissue, nonneoplastic brain tissue, or PBMCs (not recorded which). The CDR3 spells CTISPQTGNYEQYF. In nucleotides, the CDR3 is TGTACCATCAGTCCACAGACAGGGAACTACGAGCAGTACTTC.